This TCR beta chain appears in the sequencing data of a study of cytomegalovirus exposure and HLA in healthy donors (dated by TCRdb to 2017 to 2019). About the investigation overall: In an earlier analysis of fewer than 750 of the donors, 276 Gb of sequence data and some 100 million unique TCR beta sequences from some 170 million T cells were reported. About 300 gigabases of sequencing data and 78 million or so unique TCR sequences were included in an early release covering roughly 700 HLA-typed donors. Of the approximately 370 genotyped donors, roughly 80% were placed in the genetic ancestry cluster associated with self-reported Caucasian donors. The study aimed to test whether cataloging public T cell receptors could reveal signatures of past pathogen exposure. The study profiled the T cell repertoires of approximately 700 subjects by immunosequencing and related them to cytomegalovirus serostatus. Along with the approximately 650-subject first cohort, a separate validation cohort of over a hundred different subjects was used. To predict cytomegalovirus infection status, the study brought together high-throughput TCR immunosequencing, statistical association of individual TCRs with disease status, and machine learning. In a later analysis, previously published TCR beta repertoires from roughly 710 donors were re-analyzed and high-resolution HLA genotyping was added so that TCR occurrence patterns could be studied. Rather than drawing on any new phenotypic data, the later analysis identified candidate immune exposures from TCR beta sequences and the way those sequences occurred across donors. An earlier analysis of 500 to 650 of the donors applied high-throughput TCR beta sequencing to assess whether each TCR beta V gene segment acted as functional or pseudogenic. Alongside the repertoire data, information on donor age, sex, ethnicity and CMV serostatus was compiled. Genome-wide SNP genotypes for about 60% of the 666 donors were used in a later genetic analysis, which treated that subset as a discovery cohort. Every discovery cohort repertoire had been produced on one sequencing platform. Class I and class II HLA loci were covered by the typing at four-digit resolution. The number of donors typed differed by locus, with about 629-640 for A, B, C, DRB1 and DQB1, 522 for DQA1, about 610 for DPA1, and some 440 for DPB1. Because of strong linkage in the cohort, four or five DR-DQ haplotypes were treated as single units for association and clustering. On average, roughly 200,000 unique TCR beta nucleotide sequences were sequenced per donor among some 430 genotyped donors of the cohort, with roughly 20% of those sequences being non-productive. The paper's findings and limits, for the study overall: Specific HLA alleles were associated with 16,951 TCR beta sequences at a false discovery rate of 0.05 in a later analysis. Correlated functional status among segregating V segments might be attributable to linkage disequilibrium, but an unknown experimental factor could not be ruled out. In a later genetic analysis, fewer N-insertions in productive TCRs were reported among donors in an Asian-associated ancestry cluster than the roughly 700-donor mean. The study gave a list of 150 to 200 TCR beta chains associated with cytomegalovirus. A group of highly shared sequence variants was considered likely to be a technical artifact of the sequencing pipeline. According to the authors, the approach could potentially be generalized to other disease states and immunological phenotypes. The only immune exposure information available for the cohort was CMV serostatus. When HLA alleles, especially DR and DQ, strongly co-occurred, TCR associations were difficult to assign to individual alleles. Across donors, most TCR sequences were observed very rarely, whereas some public TCRs were present in many individuals. An association between a missense DCLRE1C variant and V-gene and J-gene trimming of TCR beta chains was found in a later genetic analysis and replicated in an independent cohort. A few of the identified cytomegalovirus-associated TCR beta chains were confirmed in vitro to be specific for cytomegalovirus antigens. In a later analysis, several top co-occurrence clusters were reported to appear linked to parvovirus B19, influenza, CMV and Epstein-Barr virus. Roughly uniform sequencing depth across donors was assumed in presence/absence analyses, although this assumption may not hold. Because counts were too low, about 15 rarely observed V segments, including chromosome 9 orphons, were left out of the earlier analysis of some 600 of the donors. The classifier was reported to diagnose cytomegalovirus status with high specificity and sensitivity in both the original and validation cohorts. In a later analysis, HLA-associated TCR beta chains were found to be more clonally expanded and to have lower generation probabilities than equally common non-associated chains. A further reported finding was that TCR beta sequences accurately predicted the HLA-A and HLA-B alleles for most subjects in the first cohort. In a later analysis, the rate of TCR association differed among HLA loci, with DRB1 alleles having the most associated TCRs and HLA-C alleles having the fewest. In an earlier analysis of about 600 of the donors, most TCR beta V segments appeared in productive rearrangements about 87% or about 30% of the time, broadly matching IMGT annotations. Because the 87-base-pair reads could not distinguish some IMGT-functional V segments, including TRBV6-2 and TRBV6-3, those segments were excluded. The cohort was sequenced for TCR beta chains only, and without alpha or paired-chain data the features that could be detected were limited. According to a later analysis, most CMV-associated TCR beta chains appeared to be HLA-restricted, and the HLA associations seemed to be driven largely by CMV exposure. Because HLA typing was missing for some donors at each locus, association tests included only the typed subset.

Notes on this clone: Its recognized antigen is unknown. Within one base of it there is no much larger clone, and no base qualities were kept.

The library was produced with the immunoSEQ multiplex PCR assay. The multiplex PCR relied on a mix of 60 forward primers for TCR Vbeta segments and 13 reverse primers for TCR Jbeta segments. A multiplex PCR assay on genomic DNA amplified the CDR3 region of rearranged TCR beta genes. On the Illumina HiSeq System, the amplified TCR beta libraries were sequenced as 87-base-pair reads. In the authors' own workflow: A later analysis tallied roughly 78 million unique TCR beta chains across the 650 to 750 repertoires, and approximately 11 million of those chains were shared by two or more donors. A nearest-neighbor algorithm error-corrected the raw reads and collapsed the reads into unique sequences, merging closely related sequences to remove PCR and sequencing errors. V, D and J gene segments were assigned by aligning CDR3 sequences to IMGT reference sequences. For a sequence to be retained, a match of at least six nucleotides was required to both a V gene segment and a J gene segment. Rearrangements were called productive when the CDR3 lacked stop codons and stayed in frame with V and J; all others were non-productive. CDR3 was defined by IMGT convention, running from the second conserved V-encoded cysteine to the conserved J-encoded phenylalanine. In an earlier analysis of 587 of the donors, sequences lacking an unambiguous match to a single V gene segment were excluded. In an earlier analysis of 587 of the donors, a V segment was called functional when productive rearrangements were above 56.7%, and segregating when the standard deviation between donors exceeded 5%. A statistical classification framework was developed to diagnose cytomegalovirus status using the catalog of TCR beta chain sequences. In a later analysis, V and J genes were assigned by comparing TCR nucleotide sequences against IMGT/GENE-DB human TR gene sequences. The TCRdist pipeline was used in a later analysis to assign CDR3 sequences and most-parsimonious VDJ recombination scenarios. In a later analysis, each TCR beta chain was defined by its CDR3 amino acid sequence together with its V-gene family, and reads without a unique V-gene family were excluded. In a later analysis, 500 to 650 highly shared, low-generation-probability nucleotide sequences were removed to address suspected cross-contamination and a sequencing artifact. For each public chain, a later analysis derived a clonal expansion index from normalized ranks of inferred template counts within each repertoire. Generation probabilities in a later analysis came from a VDJ recombination model fitted to out-of-frame rearrangements, and those results were checked against IGoR. Hypergeometric tests were used in a later analysis to score TCR-TCR, TCR-HLA and TCR-CMV co-occurrence, with a repertoire-size bias correction applied to the TCR pairs. In a later analysis, false discovery rates were estimated by permuting HLA or CMV assignments 20 times. In a later analysis, co-occurring TCRs were grouped using DBSCAN, and TCRdist sequence similarity was added for clustering within HLA-allele-positive subsets. Repertoires with fewer than 30,000 or more than 120,000 public chains, plus five repertoires with anomalous nucleotide sharing, were excluded from co-occurrence clustering. TCRdb mirrors the immuneACCESS table, restricted to in-frame sequences. Some clones are absent from its copies; in checked studies, under half trace to an unresolved V gene, and the reason for the others is unknown. The V and J calls and clone size come from that table; D and trimming were worked out from the DNA. For this sample there are approximately 100,000 clones; approximately 70% appear just once. Roughly 8% of the sample is in the top ten clones.

The CDR3 sequence holds 15 residues, the cysteine and phenylalanine included. Of all the DNA, just the CDR3 is kept, 45 bases in frame from base 1. CDR1 and CDR2, looked up from the germline V gene, are SGHTA and FQGTGA. Compared with germline, V lacks 5 bases and J lacks 8 bases; bases without a gene match: 11. The cohort was made up of 500 to 800 healthy bone marrow donors. At the time of sampling, all cohort members were nominally healthy, though unrecorded immune exposures were likely present. The donor was CMV seronegative and belonged to the group of roughly 330 seronegative cohort members. Each donor provided a peripheral blood sample, and peripheral blood mononuclear cells were used for TCR beta sequencing. Genomic DNA extraction from the blood cell samples was performed with the Qiagen DNeasy Blood Extraction Kit.

This TCR was recovered from a man between 35 and 55 years old in good health and CMV-seronegative. Source material: PBMCs. The sequence is built from TRBV7-3 and TRBJ2-1, with TRBD1 identical over 8 junction bases. The CDR3 is CASSQGMTGVDEQFF. Here is the DNA: TGTGCCAGCAGCCAGGGGATGACAGGGGTTGATGAGCAGTTCTTC.